This T cell receptor beta chain was found in a study of beta chain features in type 1 diabetes. Whole-study results and caveats: TCRB CDR3s from Type 1 diabetes patients were moderately but significantly shorter in all four CD4+ subsets.

With respect to this clone: Antigen specificity is unknown.

The entirety of the isolated RNA underwent reverse transcription, so expressed TCRB transcripts were sequenced. Assay: immunoSEQ multiplex PCR; the TCRdb copy retains only in-frame clones and omits some. The sample lists hundreds of thousands of clones; roughly 12% were seen once. The V end lost 2 bases, the J end lost 8 bases, and 16 bases lay between the germline ends. The length of the CDR3 is 14 residues. CDR1 GTSNPN and CDR2 SVGIG come from the germline V gene (reference sequence). This clonotype was sampled from a man aged 18 to 30 with type 1 diabetes. V is TRBV30 and J is TRBJ1-5; TRBD1 is a possible D gene (5 bases). Sequences were obtained from naive CD4+ T cells from blood. As DNA, the CDR3 is TGTGCCTGGAGTCTGACCCGAGTGGGGGAGCCCCAGCATTTT. Translated, it gives CAWSLTRVGEPQHF.